What follows are 2 T cell receptor beta chains derived from one specimen sequenced in a study of cytomegalovirus exposure and HLA in healthy donors. The PCR ran on 60 Vbeta and 13 Jbeta primers. This table comes from immunoSEQ multiplex PCR, and its TCRdb copy is limited to in-frame clones, with some not included. This listing includes over 100,000 clones. The sequencing sample was made of PBMCs. The receptors come from a man aged 25 to 45 in good health and CMV-seronegative.

The rearrangement links TRBV7-3 to TRBJ1-1; TRBD1 is a possible D gene (6 bases). Germline V gives CDR1 SGHTA, CDR2 FQGTGA. Trimming left V 3 bases short and J 1 base short, with 9 bases between. The CDR3 has 14 residues. CDR3 amino acids: CASSFGGPNTEAFF. The CDR3 DNA reads TGTGCCAGCAGCTTCGGGGGGCCGAACACTGAAGCTTTCTTT.

V and J are TRBV5-8 and TRBJ2-2; D not certain. The CDR3 loop spans 15 amino acids. Trimming removed 1 base from V and 0 bases from J, with 7 bases in between. Germline lookup yields CDR1 SGHTS and CDR2 YDEGEE. CDR3 loop: CASSLYQSNTGELFF. DNA for the CDR3: TGTGCCAGCAGCTTGTACCAGTCGAACACCGGGGAGCTGTTTTTT.